Shown below are 29 T cell receptor beta chains from a single sample sequenced in a study of blood T cell repertoires in COVID-19. Repertoires were generated with immunoSEQ multiplex PCR, while TCRdb's copy carries only in-frame clones and drops some. The data contain about 140,000 clones, approximately 89% of them singletons. The sample comprised peripheral blood. Receptors were obtained from a human donor in a cohort sampled during active COVID-19.

The V call is TRBV7-3, the J call TRBJ2-5, with 13 bases identical to TRBD2. This CDR3 spans 17 amino acids. V lost 4 bases to trimming and J lost 4 bases; unmatched junction nucleotides: 9. Germline CDR1 is SGHTA and CDR2 is FQGTGA. The CDR3, as DNA: TGTGCCAGCAGCTCGACACTAGCGGGGGGGCTTTCAGAGACCCAGTACTTC. Residues: CASSSTLAGGLSETQYF.

This chain connects TRBV7-9 to TRBJ1-2; 7 nucleotides line up with TRBD1. CDR3 size: 17 residues. Trimming at V came to 3 bases and at J to 0 bases, leaving 10 bases not matched to a gene. CDR1 is SEHNR and CDR2 is FQNEAQ in the germline V gene (reference sequence). CDR3 residues: CASSLPRGRGSNYGYTF. CDR3 coding DNA: TGTGCCAGCAGCTTGCCGAGGGGCAGGGGGTCTAACTATGGCTACACCTTC.

The chain recombines TRBV7-6 with TRBJ2-7, with D possibly being TRBD2 (6 bases). Germline CDR1 and CDR2: SGHVS and FNYEAQ. This CDR3 contains 15 residues. Between the trimmed V and J ends, which lost 2 bases and 0 bases, there was a span of 11 bases. CDR3 protein: CASSLLYGSSYEQYF. CDR3 nucleotide sequence: TGTGCCAGCAGCTTACTTTACGGGAGCTCCTACGAGCAGTACTTC.

This rearrangement joins TRBV27 to TRBJ2-3, with D maybe TRBD1 (7 bases). In germline, CDR1 is MNHEY, CDR2 SMNVEV (reference sequence). V shed 6 bases and J shed 7 bases, with 14 bases lying between them. The CDR3 extends over 13 amino acids. The chain's CDR3 is CASRGGGVNTQYF. The CDR3 region has the DNA TGTGCCAGCAGAGGGGGCGGGGTAAATACGCAGTATTTT.

This rearrangement joins TRBV30 to TRBJ1-2, with D perhaps matching TRBD1 (5 bases). Germline lookup yields CDR1 GTSNPN and CDR2 SVGIG (reference sequence). With 2 bases removed from V and 2 bases from J, the gap between germline ends came to 12 bases. This CDR3 is built from 14 residues. CDR3: CAWSFPTANYGYTF. In nucleotides, the CDR3 is TGTGCCTGGAGTTTCCCGACAGCCAACTATGGCTACACCTTC.

The J gene is TRBJ2-3, the V gene TRBV7-3, with 11 positions matching TRBD2. Looked up from germline, CDR1 is SGHTA and CDR2 is FQGTGA. The CDR3 consists of 16 residues. The trim removed 5 bases at V and 8 bases at J, leaving 12 bases unmatched. The CDR3 bases are TGTGCCAGCAGCCCCATGACTAGCGGGGCTGGGGGTACGCAGTATTTT. Translation: CASSPMTSGAGGTQYF.

The genes are TRBV7-2 and TRBJ2-7, with TRBD2 matching 9 bases. This CDR3 has 18 amino acids. Trimming removed 1 base from V and 2 bases from J; junction bases left unmatched: 12. From germline, CDR1 is SGHTA and CDR2 FQGNSA. CDR3 DNA sequence: TGTGCCAGCAGCTTAGGCCCTCCTCTAGCGGGGCTAACCTACGAGCAGTACTTC. Translated: CASSLGPPLAGLTYEQYF. Together with reference TRBV7-2 and TRBJ2-7, the CDR3 gives the full variable domain: GAGVSQSPSNKVTEKGKDVELRCDPISGHTALYWYRQSLGQGLEFLIYFQGNSAPDKSGLPSDRFSAERTGGSVSTLTIQRTQQEDSAVYLCASSLGPPLAGLTYEQYFGPGTRLTVT.

The gene calls are TRBV5-5 and TRBJ1-2, with a possible D match to TRBD1 (5 bases). V lost 6 bases and J lost 2, with 14 bases in between. Germline V lookup: CDR1 SGHKS, CDR2 YYEKEE (reference sequence). The length of the CDR3 is 14 residues. The CDR3 coding sequence is TGTGCCAGCACCCCCCCCGACAGCAACTATGGCTACACCTTC. The encoded protein is CASTPPDSNYGYTF.

The CDR3 nucleotides read TGTGCCAGCAGCTTCCCACCCCCGGTCGCTGAAGCTTTCTTT. This encodes CASSFPPPVAEAFF. The rearrangement joins TRBV7-8 to TRBJ1-1, with D unresolved. Trimming cost V 3 bases and J 6 bases, with 14 bases left between them. Per germline, CDR1 SGHVS and CDR2 FQNEAQ. The CDR3 totals 14 residues.

This chain connects TRBV5-1 to TRBJ2-2; perhaps TRBD2 as D (6 bases). Germline-derived CDR1 and CDR2 are SGHRS and YFSETQ. The V and J ends lost 4 bases and 8 bases respectively, with 12 bases between them. CDR3 length: 13 residues. The CDR3 here is CASSRGERGELFF. As DNA, the CDR3 is TGCGCCAGCAGCCGCGGGGAGCGGGGGGAGCTGTTTTTT.

The chain links TRBV27 to TRBJ2-7; no firm D call. Trimming cost V 3 bases and J 0 bases, with 9 bases left between them. The V gene's germline CDR1 is MNHEY and CDR2 SMNVEV (reference sequence). This CDR3 region has 14 residues. In DNA, the CDR3 is TGTGCCAGCAGTTTTGGGCCTATCTCCTACGAGCAGTACTTC. Its translation: CASSFGPISYEQYF.

This clone was observed a handful of times. V is TRBV10-3 and J is TRBJ1-6; 8 bases agree with TRBD1. Germline lookup yields CDR1 ENHRY and CDR2 SYGVKD. The J segment lost 0 bases and the V segment lost 5 bases, leaving 6 bases of the junction unmatched. The CDR3 has 17 residues. CDR3 in amino acids: CAISNDRGGSYNSPLHF. In DNA form, the CDR3 reads TGTGCCATCAGTAACGACAGGGGTGGCTCCTATAATTCACCCCTCCACTTT.

There are a few counts of this clone. CDR3 nucleotide sequence: TGCGCCAGCAGCTTGTTGGGGCTAGCGGGGGACAATGAGCAGTTCTTC. This sequence encodes CASSLLGLAGDNEQFF. V usage is TRBV5-1 and J usage is TRBJ2-1; 10 nucleotides agree with TRBD2. In germline, CDR1 is SGHRS, CDR2 YFSETQ. This CDR3 has 16 amino acids. V lost 1 base and J lost 5; bases outside the gene matches: 6.

V and J are TRBV4-1 and TRBJ2-4; D not certain. The CDR3 consists of 15 residues. Germline V gene sequence: CDR1 MGHRA, CDR2 YSYEKL. The germline V and J ends were trimmed by 1 base and 2 bases, with 9 bases remaining between them. In nucleotides, the CDR3 is TGCGCCAGCAGCCAAGGTCTTTTATCCAAAAACATTCAGTACTTC. Amino acids: CASSQGLLSKNIQYF.

This chain uses TRBV6-2 or TRBV6-3 with TRBJ2-1; 11 bases agree with TRBD2. Germline CDR1 reads MNHEY; CDR2 reads SVGEGT. J lost 4 bases, V lost 5 bases, and 7 bases had no gene match. The CDR3 has 16 residues. This CDR3 is CASSKIAGGLYNEQFF. Written as DNA, the CDR3 is TGTGCCAGCAGTAAAATAGCGGGGGGGCTTTACAATGAGCAGTTCTTC.

The genes are TRBV7-3 and TRBJ2-6; tentatively, D is TRBD1 (6 bases). The germline V gene has CDR1 SGHTA and CDR2 FQGTGA. The CDR3 covers 16 residues. In DNA, the CDR3 is TGTGCTTCTTCCTGGGGGCCCAGCTCTGGGGCCAACGTCCTGACTTTC. Amino acid sequence: CASSWGPSSGANVLTF.

V usage is TRBV18 and J usage is TRBJ2-1, with a tentative D call TRBD1 (5 bases). Deletions cut 3 bases from V and 0 bases from J, with 12 bases between. Germline values: CDR1 KGHSH, CDR2 LQKENI. The CDR3 has 16 residues. The CDR3 reads CASSPVGLSSYNEQFF. In DNA form, the CDR3 reads TGTGCCAGCTCACCTGTGGGGCTTAGCTCCTACAATGAGCAGTTCTTC.

J is TRBJ2-3 and V is TRBV5-4; a possible D gene is TRBD2 (5 bases). V gave up 2 bases and J gave up 1 base, with 14 bases separating them. From germline, CDR1 is SGHNT and CDR2 YYREEE (reference sequence). This CDR3 has 16 residues. CDR3: CASSFGGRSRTDTQYF. The CDR3 DNA is TGTGCCAGCAGCTTCGGAGGCAGGTCACGCACAGATACGCAGTATTTT.

This chain's CDR3 is CASSSSYEQYF. In DNA, the CDR3 is TGTGCCAGCAGCTCGTCGTACGAGCAGTACTTC. The chain links TRBV5-6 to TRBJ2-7; D not certain. CDR1 and CDR2 (germline): SGHDT, YYEEEE. This CDR3 is built from 11 residues. V lost 3 bases to trimming and J lost 4 bases, with 5 bases between them.

This clone has just a few counts. V is TRBV6-6 and J is TRBJ2-5; 8 nucleotides line up with TRBD1. Looked up from germline, CDR1 is MNHNY and CDR2 is SVGAGI (reference sequence). With 6 bases clipped from V and 5 bases from J, the junction kept 11 bases outside the gene matches. The CDR3 runs 15 residues. The CDR3 loop reads CASRTTDRDWETQYF. CDR3 sequence (DNA): TGTGCCAGCAGAACCACGGACAGGGACTGGGAGACCCAGTACTTC.

This rearrangement joins TRBV13 to TRBJ2-1; a weak D match, TRBD1 (6 bases). Germline V gene sequence: CDR1 PRHDT, CDR2 FYEKMQ (reference sequence). The CDR3 sequence is 16 residues long. Trimming stripped 0 bases from V and 4 bases from J, with 13 bases between. Here the CDR3 DNA reads TGTGCCAGCAGCTTAGGAGGGGGTCGGGGTTACAATGAGCAGTTCTTC. This translates into CASSLGGGRGYNEQFF.

The chain links TRBV5-4 to TRBJ2-7, with 15 bases aligning to TRBD2. The CDR3 spans 18 residues. CDR1 and CDR2 (germline): SGHNT, YYREEE (reference sequence). Trimming took 4 bases from V and 0 from J; bases not matched to a gene: 8. The CDR3 sequence: CASSASGLAGGFSYEQYF. CDR3 nucleotide sequence: TGTGCCAGCAGCGCCTCCGGACTAGCGGGGGGGTTCTCCTACGAGCAGTACTTC. The variable domain in full, with the rest retrieved from reference TRBV5-4 and TRBJ2-7, is ETGVTQSPTHLIKTRGQQVTLRCSSQSGHNTVSWYQQALGQGPQFIFQYYREEENGRGNFPPRFSGLQFPNYSSELNVNALELDDSALYLCASSASGLAGGFSYEQYFGPGTRLTVT.

This chain links TRBV29-1 with TRBJ2-5; 8 bases agree with TRBD1. The CDR3 has 13 residues. Germline V gene sequence: CDR1 SQVTM, CDR2 ANQGSEA. Trimming cost V 7 bases and J 5 bases; bases outside gene matches: 9. In DNA, the CDR3 is TGCAGCGCACTGGACAGGGTGGAGGAGACCCAGTACTTC. Translating gives CSALDRVEETQYF.

The V call is TRBV29-1, the J call TRBJ2-7, with 8 nucleotides matching TRBD1. Germline CDR1 is SQVTM and CDR2 is ANQGSEA. This CDR3 region has 13 residues. The ends lost 6 bases at V and 8 bases at J; junction bases unmatched: 12. In nucleotides, the CDR3 is TGCAGCGTGCCCGGGACAGGTTCTATGAAGCAGTACTTC. Translation: CSVPGTGSMKQYF.

This chain links TRBV30 with TRBJ2-1; weak D call: TRBD2 (6 bases). CDR1 is GTSNPN and CDR2 is SVGIG in the germline V gene (reference sequence). V shed 0 bases and J shed 10 bases, with 19 bases lying between them. The CDR3 consists of 15 residues. CDR3 in amino acids: CAWSVRGTVRAEQFF. CDR3 sequence (DNA): TGTGCCTGGAGTGTACGGGGGACTGTCAGAGCGGAGCAGTTCTTC. The full variable domain, its missing parts supplied by reference TRBV30 and TRBJ2-1, is SQTIHQWPATLVQPVGSPLSLECTVEGTSNPNLYWYRQAAGRGLQLLFYSVGIGQISSEVPQNLSASRPQDRQFILSSKKLLLSDSGFYLCAWSVRGTVRAEQFFGPGTRLTVL.

This clone was counted once. V and J are TRBV7-9 and TRBJ1-1, with D possibly being TRBD1 (5 bases). The V end lost 4 bases, the J end lost 8 bases, and 14 bases lay between the germline ends. The CDR3 length is 13 residues. The germline gives CDR1 SEHNR, CDR2 FQNEAQ (reference sequence). The CDR3 DNA is TGTGCCAGCAGCTCGCGGCGGGACTCAGAAGCTTTCTTT. It yields the protein CASSSRRDSEAFF.

J is TRBJ2-7 and V is TRBV5-1, with D maybe TRBD2 (5 bases). The length of the CDR3 is 13 residues. Deletions cut 0 bases from V and 12 bases from J, with 16 bases between. Germline values: CDR1 SGHRS, CDR2 YFSETQ. CDR3 nucleotide sequence: TGCGCCAGCAGCTTGGGGGAGCCCCCACTCTGGTACTTC. Translating it yields CASSLGEPPLWYF.

The chain is built from TRBV30 and TRBJ1-1, with 8 bases aligning to TRBD1. Germline CDR1 reads GTSNPN; CDR2 reads SVGIG (reference sequence). The CDR3 length is 15 residues. The junction had 7 bases not matched to a gene; V was cut back by 3 bases and J by 1 base. The CDR3 protein is CAWSLFGQGNTEAFF. CDR3 bases: TGTGCCTGGAGCCTCTTCGGACAGGGGAACACTGAAGCTTTCTTT.

This clone is a singleton in its sample. J is TRBJ1-5 and V is TRBV4-1; perhaps TRBD1 as D (5 bases). Trimming pared 4 bases from V and 1 base from J, leaving 8 bases between. The CDR3 loop spans 14 amino acids. CDR1 is MGHRA and CDR2 is YSYEKL in the germline V gene. The DNA for the CDR3 is TGCGCCAGCAGCCCCAGGGAAAGCAATCAGCCCCAGCATTTT. Its translation: CASSPRESNQPQHF.